A selection of T cell receptor beta chains follows, all from one sample in a study of blood T cell repertoires in COVID-19. Clones were read by immunoSEQ multiplex PCR, and TCRdb kept only the in-frame ones, dropping some. The sample lists about 73,000 clones; roughly 80% were seen once. The specimen was peripheral blood. These receptors were collected from an older woman with acute or convalescent COVID-19. Both conserved end residues are part of each CDR3. A D gene is named only where the DNA matches it firmly. Rows may omit the clone size; those that give it use once, few, many or a size class.

j_call,clone_size,v_call,d_call,cdr3_nt,cdr3_aa
TRBJ1-2,-,TRBV6-1,TRBD1,TGTGCCAGCAGTGAGGCGGGACAGGACTTTGACTATGGCTACACCTTC,CASSEAGQDFDYGYTF
TRBJ1-2,-,TRBV4-1,TRBD1,TGCGCCAGCAGCCAAGAGAGGGGGCTTGGTGGCTACACCTTC,CASSQERGLGGYTF
TRBJ1-1,-,TRBV5-4,TRBD1,TGTGCCAGCAGCTTCCGGGACAGGGGAAAAGGGACTGAAGCTTTCTTT,CASSFRDRGKGTEAFF
TRBJ1-5,-,TRBV6-4,-,TGTGCCAGCAGTGACGAGGAGGGTCAGCCCCAGCATTTT,CASSDEEGQPQHF
TRBJ1-4,-,TRBV27,-,TGTGCCAGCAGTTTATATGGGAGAATGGATGAAAAACTGTTTTTT,CASSLYGRMDEKLFF
TRBJ1-5,few,TRBV4-2,-,TGTGCCAGCAGCCAATCAGGGGATAGCAATCAGCCCCAGCATTTT,CASSQSGDSNQPQHF
TRBJ2-5,-,TRBV4-1,TRBD2,TGCGCCAGCAGCCAAGATGGAGTAGCGGGGGTCGGGGAGACCCAGTACTTC,CASSQDGVAGVGETQYF
TRBJ2-6,-,TRBV2,TRBD1,TGTGCCAGCAGTTCCGGGACAGGCATCTCTGGGGCCAACGTCCTGACTTTC,CASSSGTGISGANVLTF
TRBJ1-5,-,TRBV19,TRBD1,TGTGCCAGTAATTTAATACAGGGGGCGCGTCAGCCCCAGCATTTT,CASNLIQGARQPQHF
TRBJ1-5,-,TRBV2,-,TGTGCCAGCAGAACGCCGGGAGGTAGGGATCAGCCCCAGCATTTT,CASRTPGGRDQPQHF
TRBJ2-5,-,TRBV27,TRBD1,TGTGCCAGCAGGGCCTCGACAGGGGCCCAAGAGACCCAGTACTTC,CASRASTGAQETQYF
TRBJ2-3,-,TRBV7-9,-,TGTGCCAGCAGCCCCCTCGGGGGAGGTCCAGATACGCAGTATTTT,CASSPLGGGPDTQYF
TRBJ1-1,-,TRBV5-1,-,TGCGCCAGCAGTGAGAGTGGGAGTATGAACACTGAAGCTTTCTTT,CASSESGSMNTEAFF
TRBJ2-3,-,TRBV18,-,TGTGCCAGCTCACTCGGGGGAGGAAATACGCAGTATTTT,CASSLGGGNTQYF
TRBJ2-7,-,TRBV30,-,TGTGCCTGGAGTCTGGGAGACTACGAGCAGTACTTC,CAWSLGDYEQYF
TRBJ1-1,-,TRBV7-9,-,TGTGCCAGCAGCTTAGCGGGGCAGCTAGGGTTGAACACTGAAGCTTTCTTT,CASSLAGQLGLNTEAFF
TRBJ1-1,-,TRBV5-1,-,TGCGCCAGCAGCTTGGATGCAGGGATGAACACTGAAGCTTTCTTT,CASSLDAGMNTEAFF